A single T cell receptor (beta chain) is shown here with its context. Its target is not known. The sample originates from a study of T cell clonotyping in hematopoietic cell transplantation. Whole-study findings and limits: After transplant, recipient diversity fell while pathologically expanded clonotypes grew through day 180.

The table came from immunoSEQ multiplex PCR; TCRdb's copy has only in-frame clones and leaves some out. The repertoire consists of about 12,000 clones, with approximately 92% occurring once and the leading ten covering around 1.3%. This CDR3 has 14 amino acids. After removal of 4 bases from V and 5 bases from J, the junction contained 6 bases not matched to a gene. Germline V gene data show CDR1 as SGHRS and CDR2 as YFSETQ. This TCR was sampled from a man younger than 45 in good health. Some clones in this sample may be carry-over from other donors' samples. Sequencing input: peripheral blood mononuclear cells. V and J are TRBV5-1 and TRBJ2-5, with TRBD2 matching 9 bases. The CDR3 protein is CASSPDTSGETQYF. The CDR3 bases are TGCGCCAGCAGCCCGGATACTAGCGGGGAGACCCAGTACTTC.